Here is one T cell receptor (beta chain) with its context. Its antigen specificity is not known. There are no base qualities to consult, and no much larger clone falls within one base. This sample is part of a study of T cell changes during pregnancy in multiple sclerosis (dated by TCRdb to about 2019). In terms of the full investigation: The study looked at changes in the T cell repertoire across pregnancy in women with multiple sclerosis.

Receptor libraries were prepared by the immunoSEQ multiplex PCR assay. What TCRdb holds here is the immuneACCESS table cut down to in-frame rearrangements. Part of the clones is not present; checked against another copy, under half of the missing clones reflect an unresolved V gene, and the others are unexplained. The sample table holds tens of thousands of clones, of which 91% were seen once. 0.46% of the sample comes from the top ten. This TCR was sampled from a female donor in good health, enrolled as a control in a pregnancy study. This specimen consisted of CD4+ T cells from peripheral blood mononuclear cells, obtained in the third trimester of pregnancy.

The CDR3 here reads CASSPGQGKSRTDTQYF. The base sequence is TGTGCCAGCTCACCGGGACAGGGGAAAAGCCGCACAGATACGCAGTATTTT. The chain links TRBV18 with TRBJ2-3, and 10 junction bases match TRBD1. The CDR3 runs 17 residues from the cysteine to the phenylalanine. Only the CDR3 DNA is retained, 51 bases long and in frame from the first base. At the junction V is shortened by 3 bases and J by 1 base; bases outside the gene matches: 7. CDR1 and CDR2, looked up from the germline V gene, are KGHSH and LQKENI.